This T cell receptor beta chain was profiled in a study of T cells in Graves' hyperthyroidism and ophthalmopathy. About 10 ml of fresh peripheral blood supplied the PBMCs. This CDR3 has 16 residues. Trimming cost V 7 bases and J 4 bases, with 20 bases left between them. CDR1 is SGHAT and CDR2 is FQNNGV in the germline V gene. This clonotype has ten or more counts. Regions amplified from RNA transcripts were the TCR beta CDR3 regions. Researchers ran a first-round RT-PCR on the TCR CDR3 using the HTBI primer set. Using its own MiXCR run on the multiplex PCR reads, TCRdb lists one record per CDR3 protein. The data contain about 640,000 distinct CDR3 sequences, 20% of them seen just once; the ten biggest clones take up more than 30%.

The sequencing sample was made of blood. The chain uses TRBV11-2 and TRBJ2-1; maybe TRBD2 (6 bases). The receptor's source is a man aged 25 to 40 with Graves' ophthalmopathy. This chain's CDR3 is CASTFGGSKRYNEQFF. As DNA, the CDR3 is TGTGCCAGCACCTTTGGGGGGAGTAAGAGGTACAATGAGCAGTTCTTC.